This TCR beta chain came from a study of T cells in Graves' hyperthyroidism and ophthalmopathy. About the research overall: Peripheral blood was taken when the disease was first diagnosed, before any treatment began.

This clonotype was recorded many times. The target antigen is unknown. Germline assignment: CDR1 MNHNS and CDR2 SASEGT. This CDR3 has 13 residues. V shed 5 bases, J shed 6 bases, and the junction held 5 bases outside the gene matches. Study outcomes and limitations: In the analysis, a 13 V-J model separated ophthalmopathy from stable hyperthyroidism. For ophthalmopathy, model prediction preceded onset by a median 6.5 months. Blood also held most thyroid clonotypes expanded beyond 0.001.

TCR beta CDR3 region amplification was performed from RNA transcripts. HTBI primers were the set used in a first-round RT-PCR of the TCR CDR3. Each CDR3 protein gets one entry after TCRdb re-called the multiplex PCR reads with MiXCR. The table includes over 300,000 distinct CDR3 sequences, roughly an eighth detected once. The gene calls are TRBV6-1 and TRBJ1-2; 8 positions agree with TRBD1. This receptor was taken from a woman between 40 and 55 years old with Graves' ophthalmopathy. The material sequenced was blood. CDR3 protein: CASSYGTGHGYTF. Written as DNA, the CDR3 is TGTGCCAGCAGTTATGGGACAGGTCATGGCTACACCTTC.